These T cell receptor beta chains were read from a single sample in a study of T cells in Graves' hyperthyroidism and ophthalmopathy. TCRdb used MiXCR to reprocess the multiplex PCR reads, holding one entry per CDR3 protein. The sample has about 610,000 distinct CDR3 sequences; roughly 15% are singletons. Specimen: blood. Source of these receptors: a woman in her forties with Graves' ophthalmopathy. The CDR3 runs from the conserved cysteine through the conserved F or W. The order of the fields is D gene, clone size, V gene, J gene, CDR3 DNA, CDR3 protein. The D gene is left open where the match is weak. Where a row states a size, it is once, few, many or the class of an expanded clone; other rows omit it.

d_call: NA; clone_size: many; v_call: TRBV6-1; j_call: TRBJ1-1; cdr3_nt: TGTGCCAGCAGTGGGTGGTTTAGGAGGACGAACACTGAAGCTTTCTTT; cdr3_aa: CASSGWFRRTNTEAFF
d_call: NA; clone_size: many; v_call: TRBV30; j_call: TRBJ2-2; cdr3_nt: TGTGCCTGGAGTGTGGGGCGAACCGGGGAGCTGTTTTTT; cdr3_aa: CAWSVGRTGELFF
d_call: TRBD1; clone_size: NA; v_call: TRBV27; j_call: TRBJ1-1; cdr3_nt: TGTGCCAGCAGTTTGAGTTGGGGACAGCAGAACACTGAAGCTTTCTTT; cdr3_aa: CASSLSWGQQNTEAFF
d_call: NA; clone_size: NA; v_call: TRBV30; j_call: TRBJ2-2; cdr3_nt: TGTGCCTGGAGTCTGGTTGGGTTCGACACCGGGGAGCTGTTTTTT; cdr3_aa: CAWSLVGFDTGELFF
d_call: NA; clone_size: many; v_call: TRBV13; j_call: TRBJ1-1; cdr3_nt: TGTGCCAGCAGCTTATTGTCTGGACAGAGCACTGAAGCTTTCTTT; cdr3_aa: CASSLLSGQSTEAFF
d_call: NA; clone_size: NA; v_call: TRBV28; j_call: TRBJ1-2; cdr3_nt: TGTGCCAGCAGTCCTATCCGTTGGGGAAAACTGGGCTACACCTTC; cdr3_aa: CASSPIRWGKLGYTF
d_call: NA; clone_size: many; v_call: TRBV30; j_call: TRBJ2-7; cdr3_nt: TGTGCCTGGAGTGGTTTCCTCCGCGAGCAGTACTTC; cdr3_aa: CAWSGFLREQYF
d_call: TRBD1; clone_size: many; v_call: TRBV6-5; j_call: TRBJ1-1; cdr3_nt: TGTGCCAGCAGTTTCGACAGGGGCACGAGGAACACTGAAGCTTTCTTT; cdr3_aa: CASSFDRGTRNTEAFF
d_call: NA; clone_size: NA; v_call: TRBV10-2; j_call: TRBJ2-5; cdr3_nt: TGCGCCAGCTCAAGAGGGGTATCTGGGGAGACCCAGTACTTC; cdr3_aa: CASSRGVSGETQYF
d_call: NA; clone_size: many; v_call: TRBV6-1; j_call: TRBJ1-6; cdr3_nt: TGTGCCAGCAGTGATAGCTCCTATAATTCACCCCTCCACTTT; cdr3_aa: CASSDSSYNSPLHF
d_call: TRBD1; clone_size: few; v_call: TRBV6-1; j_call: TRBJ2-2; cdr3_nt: TGTGCCAGCAGAGGGGGACAGTACACCGGGGAGCTGTTTTTT; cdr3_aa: CASRGGQYTGELFF
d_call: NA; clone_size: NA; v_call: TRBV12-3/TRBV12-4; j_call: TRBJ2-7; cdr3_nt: TGTGCCAGCAAGGTCACTGCTAGCTCGCACGAGCAGTACTTC; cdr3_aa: CASKVTASSHEQYF
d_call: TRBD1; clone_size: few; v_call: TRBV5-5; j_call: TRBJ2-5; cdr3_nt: TGTGCCAGCAGCGTGAACAGGGGAGCGGAGACCCAGTACTTC; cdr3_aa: CASSVNRGAETQYF
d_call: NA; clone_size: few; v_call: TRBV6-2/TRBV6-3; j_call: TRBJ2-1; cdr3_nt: TGTGCCAGCAGTCCACGACCGACTGGTTCTCCCCCCTTTAATGAGCAGTTCTTC; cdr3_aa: CASSPRPTGSPPFNEQFF
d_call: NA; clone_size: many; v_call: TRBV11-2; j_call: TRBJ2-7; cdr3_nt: TGTGCCAGCAGCTTGTCTGGGACCTTGGGTTACGAGCAGTACTTC; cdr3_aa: CASSLSGTLGYEQYF
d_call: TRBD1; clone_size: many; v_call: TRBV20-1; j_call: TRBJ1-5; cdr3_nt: TGCAGTGCCCTTAGACAGGGTGATCAGCCCCAGCATTTT; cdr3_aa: CSALRQGDQPQHF
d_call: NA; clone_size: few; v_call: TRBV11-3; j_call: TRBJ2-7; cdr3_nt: TGTGCCAGCAGCAAGGGACTTTACTTAACCTACGAGCAGTACTTC; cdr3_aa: CASSKGLYLTYEQYF
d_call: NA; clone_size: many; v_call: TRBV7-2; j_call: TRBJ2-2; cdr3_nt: TGTGCCAGCAGCTCGACAGTCCAACTCACCGGGGAGCTGTTTTTT; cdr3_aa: CASSSTVQLTGELFF
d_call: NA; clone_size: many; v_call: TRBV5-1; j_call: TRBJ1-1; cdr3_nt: TGCGCCAGCAGCTTGGTGGGGGGGGCCACTGAAGCTTTCTTT; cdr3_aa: CASSLVGGATEAFF